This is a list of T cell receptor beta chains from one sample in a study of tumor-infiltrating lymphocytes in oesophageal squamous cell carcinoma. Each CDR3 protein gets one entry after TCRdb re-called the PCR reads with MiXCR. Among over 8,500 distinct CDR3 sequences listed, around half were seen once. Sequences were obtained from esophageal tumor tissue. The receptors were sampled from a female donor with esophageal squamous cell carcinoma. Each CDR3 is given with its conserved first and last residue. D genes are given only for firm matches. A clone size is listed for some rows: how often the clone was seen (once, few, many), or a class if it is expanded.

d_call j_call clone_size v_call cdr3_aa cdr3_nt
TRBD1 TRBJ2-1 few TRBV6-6 CASVPGTGLNEQFF TGTGCCAGCGTTCCCGGGACAGGGCTGAATGAGCAGTTCTTC
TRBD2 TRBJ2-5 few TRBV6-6 CASSYLGTSGIVRSYNEQYF TGTGCCAGCAGTTACCTTGGGACTAGCGGGATAGTTCGCTCCTACAATGAGCAGTACTTC
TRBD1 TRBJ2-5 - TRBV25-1 CASSENNWDRVKTGETQYF TGTGCCAGCAGTGAAAACAATTGGGACAGGGTCAAAACCGGAGAGACCCAGTACTTC
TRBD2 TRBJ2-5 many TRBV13 CASSSGTSGSTETQYF TGTGCCAGCAGCTCAGGGACTAGCGGGAGTACAGAGACCCAGTACTTC
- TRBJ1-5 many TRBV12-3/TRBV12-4 CVSSRTGAQPYSNQPQHF TGTGTCAGCAGTAGGACTGGGGCTCAACCTTATAGCAATCAGCCCCAGCATTTT
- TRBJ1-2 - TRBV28 CASSAGAYGYTF TGTGCCAGCAGCGCGGGGGCTTATGGCTACACCTTC
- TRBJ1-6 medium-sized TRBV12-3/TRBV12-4 CASSSGGGHISSPLHF TGTGCCAGCAGCTCAGGCGGTGGCCATATTTCTTCACCCCTCCACTTT
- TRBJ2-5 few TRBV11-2 CASSLDLTQETQYF TGTGCCAGCAGCTTAGATCTGACCCAAGAGACCCAGTACTTC
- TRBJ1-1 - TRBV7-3 CASSASGTDDTEAFF TGTGCCAGCAGCGCTAGCGGGACTGACGACACTGAAGCTTTCTTT
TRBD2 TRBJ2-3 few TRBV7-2 CASSQGLAGNTDTQYF TGTGCCAGCAGCCAGGGGCTAGCGGGAAACACAGATACGCAGTATTTT
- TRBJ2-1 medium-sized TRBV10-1 CASSEAQGEHEQFF TGCGCCAGCAGTGAGGCCCAGGGTGAACATGAGCAGTTCTTC
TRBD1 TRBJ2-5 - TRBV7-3 CASSPSGQGIGETQYF TGTGCCAGCAGCCCCTCGGGACAGGGAATAGGAGAGACCCAGTACTTC
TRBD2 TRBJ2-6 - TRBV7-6 CASSSLLAGSFGANVLTF TGTGCCAGCAGCTCACTACTAGCGGGATCCTTCGGGGCCAACGTCCTGACTTTC
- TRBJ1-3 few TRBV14 CASSQVQGDSGNTIYF TGTGCCAGCAGCCAAGTTCAGGGAGACTCTGGAAACACCATATATTTT
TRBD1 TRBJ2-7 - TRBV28 CATHQQQGNPYEQYF TGTGCCACCCACCAACAACAGGGGAATCCCTACGAGCAGTACTTC
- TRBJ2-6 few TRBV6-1 CASSEGREELWLHLRF -
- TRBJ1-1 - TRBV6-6 CASSLPGKNTEAFF TGTGCCAGCAGTCTCCCCGGCAAAAACACTGAAGCTTTCTTT
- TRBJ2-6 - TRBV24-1 CATSGVNSGANVLTF TGTGCCACCAGTGGAGTGAACTCTGGGGCCAACGTCCTGACTTTC
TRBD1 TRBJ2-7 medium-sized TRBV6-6 CASSYGTVYEQYF TGTGCCAGCAGTTACGGGACAGTCTACGAGCAGTACTTC